The next 20 T cell receptor beta chains were all read from a single sample in a study of T cell responses to AZD1222 COVID-19 vaccine. The table came from immunoSEQ multiplex PCR; TCRdb's copy has only in-frame clones and leaves some out. The table includes roughly 170,000 clones, about 91% detected once. This material consisted of peripheral blood, taken on day 0 of AZD1222 vaccination. The receptors were sampled from an adult in good health.

DNA for the CDR3: TGTGCCAGCAGCTCGCGGGAGGGCCTGAACACTGAAGCTTTCTTT. Translation: CASSSREGLNTEAFF. The V call is TRBV7-4, the J call TRBJ1-1; D remains unclear. V gave up 4 bases and J gave up 0 bases, with 12 bases separating them. CDR1 is SGHVT, CDR2 SQSDAQ, per germline. The CDR3 sequence is 15 residues long.

The rearrangement uses TRBV21-1 and TRBJ1-5; the listed D gene, TRBD1, was not tested against the DNA. TRBV21-1 is classified as a pseudogene. The CDR3 sequence is 18 residues long. The CDR3 bases are TGTGCCAGCAGCAAGGACCGGAACATGCCCAGGGACAATCAGCCCCAGCATTTT. Translated: CASSKDRNMPRDNQPQHF.

The chain employs TRBV4-2 and TRBJ2-2, with D unresolved. In germline, CDR1 is LGHNA, CDR2 YNFKEQ. The V end lost 0 bases, the J end lost 4 bases, and 12 bases lay between the germline ends. This CDR3 has 16 amino acids. The CDR3 here is CASSQENSGPTGELFF. CDR3 sequence (DNA): TGTGCCAGCAGCCAAGAGAACTCCGGCCCCACCGGGGAGCTGTTTTTT.

The V call is TRBV14, the J call TRBJ1-2; weak D call: TRBD1 (6 bases). V dropped 2 bases and J dropped 3 bases, with 19 bases sitting between them. The CDR3 runs to 17 residues. Germline V gene sequence: CDR1 SGHDN, CDR2 FVKESK. CDR3 residues: CASSQTQGRSTYYGYTF. In DNA form, the CDR3 reads TGTGCCAGCAGCCAAACTCAGGGGAGGTCGACTTACTATGGCTACACCTTC.

The chain has TRBV14 and TRBJ1-2; D not resolved. CDR1 is SGHDN and CDR2 is FVKESK in the germline V gene. The V gene lost 1 base and the J gene lost 6 bases, with 6 bases spanning the gap. The CDR3 length is 12 residues. The CDR3 sequence is CASSQVSNGYTF. CDR3 bases: TGTGCCAGCAGCCAAGTGAGCAATGGCTACACCTTC. Full variable domain (remainder filled in from reference TRBV14 and TRBJ1-2): EAGVTQFPSHSVIEKGQTVTLRCDPISGHDNLYWYRRVMGKEIKFLLHFVKESKQDESGMPNNRFLAERTGGTYSTLKVQPAELEDSGVYFCASSQVSNGYTFGSGTRLTVV.

The rearrangement joins TRBV7-2 to TRBJ2-7; the match to TRBD2 covers 10 bases. Germline V gives CDR1 SGHTA, CDR2 FQGNSA. Germline trimming cut 5 bases from V and 5 bases from J; bases unmatched to any gene: 3. CDR3 size: 13 residues. CDR3 protein: CASSTGTSDEQYF. In DNA, the CDR3 is TGTGCCAGCAGCACCGGGACTAGCGACGAGCAGTACTTC. Supplemented by reference TRBV7-2 and TRBJ2-7, the full variable domain reads GAGVSQSPSNKVTEKGKDVELRCDPISGHTALYWYRQSLGQGLEFLIYFQGNSAPDKSGLPSDRFSAERTGGSVSTLTIQRTQQEDSAVYLCASSTGTSDEQYFGPGTRLTVT.

The chain uses TRBV2 and TRBJ2-2; D unresolved. Deletions cut 5 bases from V and 6 bases from J, with 10 bases between. CDR1 and CDR2 from the germline V gene are SNHLY and FYNNEI. The CDR3 has 13 residues. CDR3 in amino acids: CASSPDLAGELFF. The CDR3 region has the DNA TGTGCCAGCAGTCCCGACTTAGCCGGGGAGCTGTTTTTT.

The chain has TRBV19 and TRBJ1-5; no definite D call. From germline, CDR1 is LNHDA and CDR2 SQIVND (reference sequence). V lost 7 bases and J lost 7, with 5 bases in between. This CDR3 contains 10 residues. CDR3 nucleotide sequence: TGTGCCAGTAATCGCCAGCCCCAGCATTTT. This codes for CASNRQPQHF.

The chain recombines TRBV18 with TRBJ1-5; no reliable D call. This CDR3 spans 17 amino acids. The germline gives CDR1 KGHSH, CDR2 LQKENI. V lost 3 bases and J lost 0, with 15 bases in between. The CDR3 region is CASSPESPGLSNQPQHF. The CDR3 nucleotides read TGTGCCAGCTCACCCGAGTCCCCGGGTCTTAGCAATCAGCCCCAGCATTTT.

The chain has TRBV21-1 and TRBJ1-2. TRBV21-1 is tagged as a pseudogene. CDR3 length: 13 residues. The CDR3 DNA is TGTGCCAGCAGCAAAAATGGGGGGGCTGGCTACACCTTC. Residues: CASSKNGGAGYTF.

The chain employs TRBV6-2 or TRBV6-3 and TRBJ1-1; D might be TRBD1 (5 bases). Germline CDR1 is MNHEY and CDR2 is SVGEGT. CDR3 length: 19 amino acids. With 0 bases removed from V and 0 bases from J, the gap between germline ends came to 20 bases. The CDR3 loop is CASSYSLIDSTFMNTEAFF. DNA of the CDR3: TGTGCCAGCAGTTACTCGCTGATTGACAGTACCTTTATGAACACTGAAGCTTTCTTT.

The rearrangement links TRBV20-1 to TRBJ1-1; 8 bases agree with TRBD1. Germline V CDR1 and CDR2: DFQATT, SNEGSKA (reference sequence). The V segment lost 6 bases and the J segment 7 bases; nucleotides outside the gene matches: 4. The length of the CDR3 is 11 residues. The CDR3 spells CSAADRGEAFF. The CDR3 DNA sequence: TGCAGTGCAGCCGACAGGGGTGAAGCTTTCTTT.

The chain is built from TRBV28 and TRBJ2-5; 11 bases are a match to TRBD2. CDR1 and CDR2 (germline): MDHEN, SYDVKM. V was clipped by 5 bases and J by 0 bases; unmatched bases: 5. The CDR3 loop spans 16 amino acids. The CDR3 reads CASSPLAGGHQETQYF. The CDR3, as DNA: TGTGCCAGCAGTCCCCTAGCGGGAGGCCACCAAGAGACCCAGTACTTC.

The rearrangement uses TRBV5-1 and TRBJ1-5; D ambiguous. The V gene's germline CDR1 is SGHRS and CDR2 YFSETQ. Between the trimmed V and J ends, which lost 4 bases and 0 bases, there was a span of 11 bases. The CDR3 loop spans 15 amino acids. The CDR3 nucleotides read TGCGCCAGCAGCCCCGAGGGCGATAGCAATCAGCCCCAGCATTTT. This encodes CASSPEGDSNQPQHF.

V usage is TRBV21-1 and J usage is TRBJ2-1; the D call of TRBD2 is as the table states it, not checked on the DNA. TRBV21-1 represents a pseudogene. CDR3 length equals 13 residues. This CDR3 reads CARKGLADNEQFF. CDR3 coding DNA: TGTGCCAGGAAGGGACTAGCGGACAATGAGCAGTTCTTC.

This sequence joins TRBV10-3 and TRBJ1-5; D possibly corresponds to TRBD1 (5 bases). This CDR3 comprises 13 residues. Trimming removed 8 bases at V and 0 bases at J, with 8 bases between. Per the germline V gene, CDR1 is ENHRY and CDR2 is SYGVKD. CDR3 nucleotides: TGTGCCATCTCAGGGAATAGCAATCAGCCCCAGCATTTT. Translated: CAISGNSNQPQHF.

J is TRBJ2-2 and V is TRBV6-4; D remains ambiguous. Germline-derived CDR1 and CDR2 are MRHNA and SNTAGT. This CDR3 is built from 14 residues. The V end was cut by 6 bases, the J end by 1 base, with 9 bases between. CDR3 in DNA: TGTGCCAGCAGCCCCCTGATGAACACCGGGGAGCTGTTTTTT. It specifies CASSPLMNTGELFF.

This clone has just a few counts. The rearrangement links TRBV19 to TRBJ1-1, with 7 bases fitting TRBD1. The CDR3 consists of 14 residues. Germline V gene data show CDR1 as LNHDA and CDR2 as SQIVND (reference sequence). With V trimmed by 5 bases and J by 2 bases, 5 bases remained unmatched. The CDR3: CASSPRDRNTEAFF. CDR3 in DNA: TGTGCCAGTAGTCCAAGGGACAGAAACACTGAAGCTTTCTTT.

The chain is built from TRBV15 and TRBJ1-5; TRBD1 might be the D (5 bases). The V end lost 0 bases, the J end lost 4 bases, and 10 bases lay between the germline ends. In germline, CDR1 is LNHNV, CDR2 YYDKDF (reference sequence). CDR3 size: 15 residues. CDR3 sequence: CATSRDKGSNQPQHF. CDR3 nucleotides: TGTGCCACCAGCAGAGATAAGGGGTCGAATCAGCCCCAGCATTTT. Drawing the rest from reference TRBV15 and TRBJ1-5, the complete variable domain is DAMVIQNPRYQVTQFGKPVTLSCSQTLNHNVMYWYQQKSSQAPKLLFHYYDKDFNNEADTPDNFQSRRPNTSFCFLDIRSPGLGDTAMYLCATSRDKGSNQPQHFGDGTRLSIL.

This chain joins TRBV19 and TRBJ2-7; D call uncertain. Trimming left V 4 bases short and J 6 bases short, with 10 bases between. Germline V gene data show CDR1 as LNHDA and CDR2 as SQIVND (reference sequence). This CDR3 contains 12 residues. As DNA, the CDR3 is TGTGCCAGTAGTAGTAGCCGGCTCGAGCAGTACTTC. This translates into CASSSSRLEQYF.